The entry below gives a single T cell receptor (beta chain) sequence along with its context. Its antigen is still unknown. Documented treatment: 15 to 20 received Ad26.COV2.S at low or high dose, single or two shots; five or six received placebo; per-sample allocation not given. Sampling happened 63 days after the first vaccine or placebo injection. The study used a vaccine consisting of an Ad26 vector that expressed Wuhan-strain SARS-CoV-2 spike. The source of the sample is a study of Ad26.COV2.S vaccination and SARS-CoV-2 variants. Study summary: Dosing was one shot or two shots 56 days apart.

CDR1 ENHRY and CDR2 SYGVKD come from the germline V gene. The CDR3 covers 15 residues. V lost 4 bases, J lost 6 bases, and 12 bases stayed unmatched. General study findings and limits: Breadth measured for non-spike TCRs was similar across vaccine and placebo recipients. Vaccinees showed greater spike-specific TCR breadth than placebo recipients.

Sequencing was performed with immunoSEQ multiplex PCR; in TCRdb, only in-frame clones are kept and a portion is missing. The sample gives some 330,000 clones, 90% of which show up once; 5.5% is in the top ten. The TCR originated in a person aged 18-60 years who received the Ad26.COV2.S COVID-19 vaccine or a placebo. Sequences were derived from peripheral blood, sampled in a trial of Ad26.COV2.S vaccine versus placebo. The genes are TRBV10-3 and TRBJ2-7; 7 bases align to TRBD1. CDR3 loop: CAISARTGSPSEQYV. The CDR3 DNA is TGTGCCATCAGTGCACGGACAGGATCCCCGTCCGAGCAGTACGTC.